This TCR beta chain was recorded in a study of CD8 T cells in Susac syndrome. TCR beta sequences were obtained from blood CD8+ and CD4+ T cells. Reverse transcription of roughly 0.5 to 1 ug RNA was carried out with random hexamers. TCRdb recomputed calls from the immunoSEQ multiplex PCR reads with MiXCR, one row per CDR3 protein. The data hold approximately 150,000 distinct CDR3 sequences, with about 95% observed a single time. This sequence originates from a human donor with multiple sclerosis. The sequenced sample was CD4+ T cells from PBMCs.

This CDR3 is CSARDQVPGASGSTDTQYF. The CDR3 region has the DNA TGCAGTGCTAGAGATCAAGTCCCCGGGGCTAGCGGGAGCACAGATACGCAGTATTTT. The V and J genes are TRBV20-1 and TRBJ2-3; 8 bases match TRBD2. Trimming at V came to 0 bases and at J to 0 bases, leaving 14 bases not matched to a gene. This CDR3 comprises 19 residues. CDR1 DFQATT and CDR2 SNEGSKA come from the germline V gene (reference sequence).